This T cell receptor beta chain was observed in a study of cytomegalovirus exposure and HLA in healthy donors (dated by TCRdb to 2017 to 2019). A note on the overall study: An earlier analysis of approximately 590 of the donors reported 250 to 300 Gb of sequence data and 117 million unique TCR beta sequences from about 180 million T cells. The T cell repertoires of around 730 subjects were profiled by immunosequencing and related to cytomegalovirus serostatus. Every repertoire in the discovery cohort had been generated on one and the same sequencing platform. The number of typed donors differed by locus: about 620-640 for A, B, C, DRB1 and DQB1; some 540 for DQA1; fewer than 610 for DPA1; and about 470 for DPB1. Both class I and class II loci were covered by HLA typing, at four-digit resolution. Rather than using new phenotypic data, the later analysis identified candidate immune exposures from TCR beta sequences and from how often those sequences occurred across donors. An earlier analysis of 587 of the donors used high-throughput TCR beta sequencing to judge whether each TCR beta V gene segment behaved as functional or pseudogenic. In a later analysis, previously published TCR beta repertoires from 600 to 850 donors were re-analyzed and high-resolution HLA genotyping was added so that TCR occurrence patterns could be studied. To predict cytomegalovirus infection status, the study brought together high-throughput TCR immunosequencing, statistical association of individual TCRs with disease status, and machine learning. Alongside the repertoire data, information on donor age, sex, ethnicity and CMV serostatus was compiled. A later genetic analysis took genome-wide SNP genotypes for about 55% of the 666 donors and used that subset as a discovery cohort. The aim of the study was to test whether cataloging public T cell receptors could identify signatures of past pathogen exposure. Of the roughly 430 genotyped donors, roughly 85% fell in the genetic ancestry cluster associated with self-reported Caucasian donors. On average, roughly 200,000 unique TCR beta nucleotide sequences were sequenced per donor among some 420 genotyped donors of the cohort, with 15% to 20% of those sequences being non-productive. Four or five DR-DQ haplotypes were handled as single units for association and clustering because linkage in the cohort was strong. A separate validation cohort of about 110 different subjects was used in addition to the roughly 670-subject first cohort. About 310 gigabases of sequencing data and approximately 80 million unique TCR sequences were included in an early release covering around 600 HLA-typed donors.

The cohort comprised approximately 700 healthy bone marrow donors. At the time of sampling, all cohort members were nominally healthy, though unrecorded immune exposures were likely present. The donor was CMV seronegative and belonged to the group of 352 seronegative cohort members. A peripheral blood sample was collected from each donor, and TCR beta sequencing was performed on peripheral blood mononuclear cells. Genomic DNA extraction from the blood cell samples was performed with the Qiagen DNeasy Blood Extraction Kit. To prepare the library, the immunoSEQ multiplex PCR assay was applied. For the multiplex PCR, a mixture combining 60 forward primers for TCR Vbeta segments and 13 reverse primers for TCR Jbeta segments was used. Amplification of the CDR3 region of rearranged TCR beta genes was performed with a multiplex PCR assay on genomic DNA. The Illumina HiSeq System was used to sequence the amplified TCR beta libraries as 87-base-pair reads. On the study's bioinformatics: In a later analysis, tens of millions of unique TCR beta chains were counted across the roughly 700 repertoires, and roughly 11 million of these chains were shared by at least two donors. To remove PCR and sequencing errors, raw reads were error-corrected and collapsed into unique sequences using a nearest-neighbor algorithm that merged closely related sequences. Alignment of CDR3 sequences to IMGT reference sequences was used to assign V, D and J gene segments. For a sequence to be retained, at least a six-nucleotide match to both a V gene segment and a J gene segment was required. A rearrangement counted as productive if the CDR3 had no stop codons and remained in frame with V and J, and every other rearrangement counted as non-productive. Following IMGT convention, CDR3 was defined as the stretch from the second conserved V-encoded cysteine up to the conserved J-encoded phenylalanine. The earlier analysis of about 530 of the donors excluded any sequence lacking an unambiguous match to a single V gene segment. In an earlier analysis of almost 600 of the donors, a V segment was called functional when productive rearrangements were above 56.7%, and segregating when the standard deviation between donors exceeded 5%. To diagnose cytomegalovirus status from the catalog of TCR beta chain sequences, a statistical classification framework was built. A later analysis assigned V and J genes by comparing TCR nucleotide sequences with IMGT/GENE-DB human TR gene sequences. A later analysis assigned CDR3 sequences and most-parsimonious VDJ recombination scenarios with the TCRdist pipeline. In a later analysis, each TCR beta chain was defined by its CDR3 amino acid sequence together with its V-gene family, and reads without a unique V-gene family were excluded. To address suspected cross-contamination and a sequencing artifact, a later analysis removed 550 to 750 highly shared, low-generation-probability nucleotide sequences. In a later analysis, a clonal expansion index was calculated for each public chain from normalized within-repertoire ranks of inferred template counts. Generation probabilities in a later analysis came from a VDJ recombination model fitted to out-of-frame rearrangements, and those results were checked against IGoR. Hypergeometric tests were used in a later analysis to score TCR-TCR, TCR-HLA and TCR-CMV co-occurrence, with a repertoire-size bias correction applied to the TCR pairs. False discovery rates were estimated in a later analysis by permuting HLA or CMV assignments 20 times. In a later analysis, co-occurring TCRs were grouped using DBSCAN, with TCRdist sequence similarity added in when clustering inside HLA-allele-positive subsets. For co-occurrence clustering, repertoires with fewer than 30,000 or more than 120,000 public chains were excluded, along with about five repertoires with anomalous nucleotide sharing. TCRdb took this table from immuneACCESS and kept in-frame rearrangements with V and J called. Such tables lack part of the clones; where checked against another copy, unresolved V genes explain under half of the gap, and the rest is unexplained. V, J and clone size reflect that table, while D and trimming were determined from the DNA. For this sample the table gives some 200,000 clones, of which 70% to 85% were detected only once. The leading ten clones occupy roughly 0.58% of the sample.

Findings and caveats that apply to the study as a whole: In a later analysis, the rate of TCR association differed among HLA loci, with DRB1 alleles having the most associated TCRs and HLA-C alleles having the fewest. The cohort was sequenced for TCR beta chains only, and without alpha or paired-chain data the features that could be detected were limited. Most TCR sequences were seen in very few donors, while some public TCRs were found in many individuals. In a later genetic analysis, a missense DCLRE1C variant was associated with V-gene and J-gene trimming of TCR beta chains, and the association was replicated in an independent cohort. Most CMV-associated TCR beta chains appeared to be HLA-restricted in a later analysis, and the HLA associations seemed to be driven largely by CMV exposure. Assigning TCR associations to individual alleles was difficult when HLA alleles, especially DR and DQ, strongly co-occurred. The study listed 150 to 200 TCR beta chains as associated with cytomegalovirus. Presence/absence analyses assumed roughly uniform sequencing depth across donors, an assumption that may not hold. In a later analysis, HLA-associated TCR beta chains showed more clonal expansion and lower generation probabilities than non-associated chains that were equally common. For the cohort, immune exposure information was limited to CMV serostatus. Some IMGT-functional V segments, including TRBV6-2 and TRBV6-3, could not be told apart with the 87-base-pair reads, so those segments were excluded. About 17 rarely observed V segments, including chromosome 9 orphons, were excluded from the earlier analysis of several hundred of the donors because counts were too low. In a later analysis, some 18,000 TCR beta sequences were associated with specific HLA alleles at a false discovery rate of 0.05. A later analysis reported that several top co-occurrence clusters appeared linked to parvovirus B19, influenza, CMV and Epstein-Barr virus. Broadly in line with IMGT annotations, most TCR beta V segments showed up in productive rearrangements about 87% or about 30% of the time in an earlier analysis of several hundred of the donors. A further reported finding was that TCR beta sequences accurately predicted the HLA-A and HLA-B alleles for most subjects in the first cohort. According to the authors, the approach could potentially be generalized to other disease states and immunological phenotypes. Linkage disequilibrium might explain the correlated functional status among segregating V segments, but an unknown experimental factor could not be ruled out. A few of the identified cytomegalovirus-associated TCR beta chains were confirmed in vitro to be specific for cytomegalovirus antigens. Because HLA typing was missing for some donors at each locus, association tests included only the typed subset. A group of highly shared sequence variants was considered likely to be a technical artifact of the sequencing pipeline. In both the original and validation cohorts, the classifier was reported to diagnose cytomegalovirus status with high specificity and sensitivity. According to a later genetic analysis, donors in an Asian-associated ancestry cluster had fewer N-insertions in productive TCRs than the approximately 690-donor mean.

Concerning this clone itself: No cognate antigen has been identified for it. No base qualities exist here, and no much larger clone lies one base off it.

The CDR3 runs 16 amino acids, cysteine and phenylalanine included. Here the CDR3 DNA is all that survives: 48 bases in frame from base 1. V gives up 4 bases and J gives up 3 bases, and the segment between their germline ends measures 16 bases. The germline V gene yields SNHLY for CDR1 and FYNNEI for CDR2. This sequence originates from a woman aged 40 to 50 in good health and CMV-seronegative. Sequences were obtained from PBMCs. Recombination joined TRBV2 with TRBJ1-5, with a weak D call of TRBD1 (6 bases match). The CDR3 protein is CASSGPTWGHNQPQHF. The DNA sequence reads TGTGCCAGCAGTGGACCCACCTGGGGGCACAATCAGCCCCAGCATTTT.